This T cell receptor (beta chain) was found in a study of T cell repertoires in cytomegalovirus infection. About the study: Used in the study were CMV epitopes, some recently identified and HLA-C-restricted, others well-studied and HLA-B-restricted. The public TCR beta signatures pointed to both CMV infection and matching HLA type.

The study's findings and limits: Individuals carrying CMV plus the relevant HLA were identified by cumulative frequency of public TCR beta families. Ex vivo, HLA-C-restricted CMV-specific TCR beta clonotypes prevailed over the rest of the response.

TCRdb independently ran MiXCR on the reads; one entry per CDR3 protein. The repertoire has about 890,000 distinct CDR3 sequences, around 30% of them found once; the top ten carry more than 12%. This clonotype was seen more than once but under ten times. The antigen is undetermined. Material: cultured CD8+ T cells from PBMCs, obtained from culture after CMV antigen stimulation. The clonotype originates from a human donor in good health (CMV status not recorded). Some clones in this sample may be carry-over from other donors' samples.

The CDR3 loop is CASSPTAGAEQYF. CDR3 nucleotides: TGTGCCAGCAGTCCCACCGCGGGGGCTGAGCAGTACTTC. The chain employs TRBV27 and TRBJ2-7; TRBD2 might be the D (7 bases). Trimming pared 5 bases from V and 7 bases from J, leaving 15 bases between. The CDR3 is made up of 13 amino acids. Germline CDR1 is MNHEY and CDR2 is SMNVEV (reference sequence).